This is a list of T cell receptor beta chains from one sample in a study of technical replicates of blood from several donors. The protocol was immunoSEQ multiplex PCR, while the TCRdb copy is restricted to in-frame clones and leaves out a portion. The sample includes over 85,000 clones, just under 95% seen only once; the top ten take around 0.33%. The sample comprised T cells isolated from PBMCs. The receptors shown here come from a human donor in good health. The CDR3 runs from the conserved cysteine through the conserved F or W. The D gene is left open where the match is weak. The size field is filled for only some rows; it gives once, few, many or a size class.

V: TRBV6-6; size: NA; D: TRBD1; J: TRBJ2-2; CDR3: CASSETGARTEVFF; DNA: TGTGCCAGCAGTGAGACAGGGGCCCGCACGGAGGTGTTTTTT
V: TRBV5-1; size: once; D: NA; J: TRBJ1-2; CDR3: CASSFTGPPNYGYTF; DNA: TGCGCCAGCAGCTTTACAGGGCCTCCTAACTATGGCTACACCTTC
V: TRBV5-1; size: NA; D: TRBD1; J: TRBJ1-1; CDR3: CASSSLQGMNTEAFF; DNA: TGCGCCAGCAGCTCCCTACAGGGGATGAACACTGAAGCTTTCTTT
V: TRBV5-5; size: NA; D: NA; J: TRBJ1-3; CDR3: CASNLGKISGNTIYF; DNA: TGTGCCAGCAATCTCGGGAAAATTTCTGGAAACACCATATATTTT
V: TRBV7-2; size: NA; D: TRBD2; J: TRBJ2-3; CDR3: CASSLALAGGGDTQYF; DNA: TGTGCCAGCAGCTTAGCTCTAGCGGGAGGGGGGGATACGCAGTATTTT
V: TRBV19; size: NA; D: NA; J: TRBJ1-1; CDR3: CASTITGLEAFF; DNA: TGTGCCAGTACCATCACAGGGCTTGAAGCTTTCTTT
V: TRBV5-6; size: NA; D: TRBD2; J: TRBJ2-5; CDR3: CASSSLAVETQYF; DNA: TGTGCCAGCAGCTCACTAGCGGTAGAGACCCAGTACTTC
V: TRBV18; size: NA; D: TRBD1; J: TRBJ2-3; CDR3: CASSQRDRADTQYF; DNA: TGTGCCAGCTCACAGAGGGACAGGGCGGATACGCAGTATTTT
V: TRBV2; size: NA; D: TRBD1; J: TRBJ2-7; CDR3: CASSQTTGSLEQYF; DNA: TGTGCCAGCAGTCAGACGACAGGGTCGCTCGAGCAGTACTTC
V: TRBV2; size: NA; D: NA; J: TRBJ2-7; CDR3: CASSGGSSDYYEQYF; DNA: TGTGCCAGCAGTGGGGGGTCTAGCGACTACTACGAGCAGTACTTC
V: TRBV21-1; size: NA; D: NA; J: TRBJ1-2; CDR3: CASGAPGYTF; DNA: TGTGCCAGTGGGGCCCCTGGCTACACCTTC
V: TRBV10-2; size: NA; D: NA; J: TRBJ1-6; CDR3: CASIGQFGSPLHF; DNA: TGCGCCAGCATAGGACAGTTTGGTTCACCCCTCCACTTT
V: TRBV7-2; size: few; D: TRBD1; J: TRBJ2-2; CDR3: CASSAGQVYTGELFF; DNA: TGTGCCAGCAGCGCGGGACAGGTATACACCGGGGAGCTGTTTTTT
V: TRBV5-1; size: NA; D: NA; J: TRBJ2-5; CDR3: CASRQTQETQYF; DNA: TGCGCCAGCAGACAGACACAAGAGACCCAGTACTTC
V: TRBV9; size: NA; D: NA; J: TRBJ1-1; CDR3: CASSVGHRGTEAFF; DNA: TGTGCCAGCAGCGTCGGTCACCGAGGGACTGAAGCTTTCTTT
V: TRBV7-2; size: NA; D: NA; J: TRBJ1-1; CDR3: CASSLSSGEAFF; DNA: TGTGCCAGCAGCTTAAGTTCGGGTGAAGCTTTCTTT
V: TRBV13; size: NA; D: NA; J: TRBJ1-1; CDR3: CASSLPGLNTEAFF; DNA: TGTGCCAGCAGCTTACCCGGTTTGAACACTGAAGCTTTCTTT
V: TRBV4-3; size: NA; D: TRBD1; J: TRBJ2-1; CDR3: CASSQDPPGGEGNEQFF; DNA: TGCGCCAGCAGCCAAGATCCCCCAGGGGGCGAGGGTAATGAGCAGTTCTTC
V: TRBV30; size: NA; D: NA; J: TRBJ2-1; CDR3: CAWLTGYEQFF; DNA: TGTGCCTGGCTTACAGGGTATGAGCAGTTCTTC
V: TRBV6-1; size: NA; D: TRBD1; J: TRBJ1-1; CDR3: CASSAGQGANTEAFF; DNA: TGTGCCAGCAGTGCCGGACAGGGGGCGAACACTGAAGCTTTCTTT
V: TRBV30; size: NA; D: NA; J: TRBJ2-3; CDR3: CAWERGRTDTQYF; DNA: TGTGCCTGGGAGCGCGGCCGCACAGATACGCAGTATTTT
V: TRBV7-2; size: NA; D: NA; J: TRBJ2-1; CDR3: CASSFVTQYNEQFF; DNA: TGTGCCAGCAGCTTTGTTACACAATACAATGAGCAGTTCTTC
V: TRBV7-3; size: NA; D: TRBD1; J: TRBJ2-7; CDR3: CASSSTGQGSYEQYF; DNA: TGTGCCAGCAGCTCTACGGGACAGGGGTCCTACGAGCAGTACTTC
V: TRBV19; size: NA; D: NA; J: TRBJ2-2; CDR3: CASSISSVNTGELFF; DNA: TGTGCCAGTAGTATCTCGTCGGTAAACACCGGGGAGCTGTTTTTT
V: TRBV7-3; size: NA; D: TRBD1; J: TRBJ2-3; CDR3: CASSALGTDTDTQYF; DNA: TGTGCCAGCAGCGCACTGGGGACAGACACAGATACGCAGTATTTT
V: TRBV6-1; size: few; D: NA; J: TRBJ2-7; CDR3: CASSEGHDRYEQYF; DNA: TGTGCCAGCAGTGAAGGACACGATCGCTACGAGCAGTACTTC
V: TRBV7-3; size: few; D: TRBD1; J: TRBJ1-1; CDR3: CASSCRQGGYMNTEAFF; DNA: TGTGCCAGCAGTTGCCGACAGGGGGGATACATGAACACTGAAGCTTTCTTT
V: TRBV6-4; size: NA; D: TRBD1; J: TRBJ1-2; CDR3: CASGRTGVSYGYTF; DNA: TGTGCCAGCGGAAGGACAGGGGTGAGCTATGGCTACACCTTC
V: TRBV27; size: NA; D: TRBD2; J: TRBJ2-7; CDR3: CASTSSGMFYEQYF; DNA: TGTGCCAGCACCTCTAGCGGGATGTTCTACGAGCAGTACTTC
V: TRBV6-5; size: NA; D: NA; J: TRBJ2-7; CDR3: CASSYSSLGTTYEQYF; DNA: TGTGCCAGCAGTTACTCGAGCCTAGGGACAACCTACGAGCAGTACTTC
V: TRBV7-3; size: NA; D: NA; J: TRBJ1-1; CDR3: CASAGTANTEAFF; DNA: TGTGCCAGCGCTGGAACAGCGAACACTGAAGCTTTCTTT
V: TRBV7-8; size: NA; D: NA; J: TRBJ2-7; CDR3: CASSLRGAREQYF; DNA: TGTGCCAGCAGCTTAAGGGGCGCACGGGAGCAGTACTTC
V: TRBV19; size: few; D: NA; J: TRBJ1-5; CDR3: CASSGAGNWPQHF; DNA: TGTGCCAGTAGTGGCGCCGGGAACTGGCCCCAGCATTTT
V: TRBV11-2; size: NA; D: NA; J: TRBJ2-2; CDR3: CASTLASGELFF; DNA: TGTGCCAGCACATTAGCCTCCGGGGAGCTGTTTTTT
V: TRBV30; size: NA; D: TRBD1; J: TRBJ1-4; CDR3: CAWTPGQGSEKLFF; DNA: TGTGCCTGGACCCCGGGACAGGGTAGCGAAAAACTGTTTTTT
V: TRBV9; size: once; D: NA; J: TRBJ1-1; CDR3: CASSPMGEGKNTEAFF; DNA: TGTGCCAGCAGCCCCATGGGTGAGGGCAAGAACACTGAAGCTTTCTTT
V: TRBV9; size: NA; D: TRBD1; J: TRBJ2-7; CDR3: CASSTAGQGRNEQYF; DNA: TGTGCCAGCAGCACCGCAGGACAGGGAAGGAACGAGCAGTACTTC
V: TRBV5-1; size: NA; D: TRBD1; J: TRBJ2-7; CDR3: CASSDRDRAYEQYF; DNA: TGCGCCAGCAGCGACCGGGACAGAGCCTACGAGCAGTACTTC
V: TRBV4-3; size: NA; D: NA; J: TRBJ1-3; CDR3: CASSHPTGGDTIYF; DNA: TGCGCCAGCAGCCACCCGACAGGTGGGGACACCATATATTTT
V: TRBV5-8; size: NA; D: TRBD1; J: TRBJ2-7; CDR3: CASIWTGLNEQYF; DNA: TGTGCCAGCATATGGACAGGGCTAAACGAGCAGTACTTC
V: TRBV19; size: NA; D: TRBD2; J: TRBJ2-2; CDR3: CASSMGREVITGELFF; DNA: TGTGCCAGTAGTATGGGGCGGGAGGTTATCACCGGGGAGCTGTTTTTT
V: TRBV14; size: NA; D: NA; J: TRBJ2-1; CDR3: CASSQEWGLAYKFEQFF; DNA: TGTGCCAGCAGCCAAGAATGGGGGCTCGCGTACAAATTTGAGCAGTTCTTC
V: TRBV2; size: NA; D: NA; J: TRBJ2-7; CDR3: CASSWTASLYEQYF; DNA: TGTGCCAGCAGCTGGACAGCTTCGCTCTACGAGCAGTACTTC
V: TRBV2; size: NA; D: NA; J: TRBJ2-7; CDR3: CASSFRDTSYEQYF; DNA: TGTGCCAGCTCGTTCCGGGACACTTCCTACGAGCAGTACTTC
V: TRBV30; size: NA; D: NA; J: TRBJ1-3; CDR3: CAWSIGEGNTIYF; DNA: TGTGCCTGGAGTATAGGGGAAGGAAACACCATATATTTT
V: TRBV7-3; size: NA; D: TRBD2; J: TRBJ2-5; CDR3: CASSYSGDQETQYF; DNA: TGTGCCAGCAGCTATAGCGGGGACCAAGAGACCCAGTACTTC
V: TRBV11-3; size: NA; D: TRBD2; J: TRBJ2-3; CDR3: CASSPRTSGSTDTQYF; DNA: TGTGCCAGCAGCCCTCGGACTAGCGGGAGCACAGATACGCAGTATTTT
V: TRBV7-9; size: NA; D: NA; J: TRBJ1-4; CDR3: CASSVTQVATNEKLFF; DNA: TGTGCCAGCAGCGTAACTCAGGTTGCAACTAATGAAAAACTGTTTTTT
V: TRBV23-1; size: NA; D: NA; J: TRBJ2-2; CDR3: CASSQVLQAGLLLAGVFGNGELFF; DNA: NA
V: TRBV2; size: NA; D: NA; J: TRBJ2-3; CDR3: CATADGFTDTQYF; DNA: TGTGCTACAGCGGATGGATTCACAGATACGCAGTATTTT
V: TRBV12-5; size: NA; D: NA; J: TRBJ2-5; CDR3: CASGLGGGNQETQYF; DNA: TGTGCTAGTGGTTTGGGAGGCGGGAACCAAGAGACCCAGTACTTC
V: TRBV28; size: NA; D: NA; J: TRBJ1-4; CDR3: CASGTDSIEKLFF; DNA: TGTGCCAGCGGCACGGACAGTATTGAAAAACTGTTTTTT
V: TRBV19; size: NA; D: TRBD1; J: TRBJ2-1; CDR3: CASRLQGADEQFF; DNA: TGTGCCAGTAGACTACAGGGGGCTGATGAGCAGTTCTTC
V: TRBV25-1; size: NA; D: NA; J: TRBJ1-1; CDR3: CASSESIGRGTEAFF; DNA: TGTGCCAGCAGTGAATCGATCGGCAGGGGTACTGAAGCTTTCTTT
V: TRBV6-1; size: NA; D: TRBD2; J: TRBJ2-1; CDR3: CASSALAGVYEQFF; DNA: TGTGCCAGCAGTGCCCTAGCGGGAGTGTATGAGCAGTTCTTC
V: TRBV19; size: NA; D: TRBD1; J: TRBJ1-4; CDR3: CASSFRTGGDEKLFF; DNA: TGTGCCAGTAGTTTTCGGACAGGGGGCGATGAAAAACTGTTTTTT
V: TRBV9; size: NA; D: TRBD2; J: TRBJ2-1; CDR3: CASSVSSETSGFNDNEQFF; DNA: TGTGCCAGCAGCGTATCGTCGGAGACTAGCGGATTTAACGACAATGAGCAGTTCTTC
V: TRBV9; size: NA; D: TRBD1; J: TRBJ2-2; CDR3: CASSPHGQGGPTSNTGELFF; DNA: TGTGCCAGCAGCCCCCACGGACAGGGGGGACCAACTTCGAACACCGGGGAGCTGTTTTTT
V: TRBV11-1; size: NA; D: TRBD1; J: TRBJ2-6; CDR3: CASSFGTELSGANVLTF; DNA: TGTGCCAGCAGCTTTGGGACAGAGCTCTCTGGGGCCAACGTCCTGACTTTC
V: TRBV6-1; size: NA; D: NA; J: TRBJ1-6; CDR3: CASSESTAINSPLHF; DNA: TGTGCCAGCAGTGAATCCACAGCTATCAATTCACCCCTCCACTTT